The 26 T cell receptor beta chains listed next were all sequenced from one sample in a study of T cells in Graves' hyperthyroidism and ophthalmopathy. TCR beta CDR3 regions were amplified from RNA. During a first-round RT-PCR of the TCR CDR3, the HTBI primer set was used. TCRdb fed the multiplex PCR reads into MiXCR, producing one record per CDR3 protein. This sample has about 770,000 distinct CDR3 sequences; 18% occur once, and the top ten carry 16%. Sequencing used blood. The source of these receptors is a woman aged 50 to 60 with Graves' hyperthyroidism that later progressed to Graves' ophthalmopathy.

CDR3 sequence: CASSLPRRSANVLTF. The CDR3 DNA sequence: TGTGCCAGCAGCTTACCAAGGCGTTCGGCCAACGTCCTGACTTTC. The chain combines TRBV11-2 with TRBJ2-6; D call uncertain. V lost 2 bases and J lost 6, with 11 bases in between. The germline V gene has CDR1 SGHAT and CDR2 FQNNGV. The CDR3 length is 15 residues.

This clonotype has at least ten counts. This chain connects TRBV7-6 to TRBJ2-3; 11 bases agree with TRBD2. With V trimmed by 5 bases and J by 2 bases, 6 bases remained unmatched. The germline V gene encodes CDR1 SGHVS and CDR2 FNYEAQ. This CDR3 is built from 16 residues. The CDR3 bases are TGTGCCAGCAGCATCGGGACTAGCGGACTCACAGATACGCAGTATTTT. Translated: CASSIGTSGLTDTQYF.

On this clonotype itself: The DNA is left out, because the CDR3 cannot be placed on it with certainty; the CDR3 is given as TCRdb lists it. The rearrangement uses TRBV20-1 and TRBJ1-5; TRBD1 was called by the table and not checked on the DNA. The CDR3 spans 13 residues, counting both ends. Looked up from germline, CDR1 is DFQATT and CDR2 is SNEGSKA (reference sequence). The CDR3 spells CSTSDRVNQPQHF.

This clonotype was seen many times. The V call is TRBV6-1, the J call TRBJ2-5; D gene ambiguous. Germline V gives CDR1 MNHNS, CDR2 SASEGT. There are 15 residues in the CDR3. V was cut by 0 bases and J by 2 bases, with 10 bases left in between. CDR3 in DNA: TGTGCCAGCAGTGAAGCGCGGCAGAGACAAGAGACCCAGTACTTC. Its translation: CASSEARQRQETQYF.

This clonotype was seen ten or more times. This sequence joins TRBV5-8 and TRBJ2-5; 12 bases fit TRBD2. There are 19 residues in the CDR3. Germline V gene data show CDR1 as SGHTS and CDR2 as YDEGEE. Trimming cost V 4 bases and J 4 bases; bases outside gene matches: 17. The CDR3, as DNA: TGTGCCAGCAGCCGGGACAGGGCGAAGACTAGCGGGGGTGCAGAGACCCAGTACTTC. Protein sequence: CASSRDRAKTSGGAETQYF. The complete variable domain, with remaining parts taken from reference TRBV5-8 and TRBJ2-5, reads EAGVTQSPTHLIKTRGQQATLRCSPISGHTSVYWYQQALGLGLQFLLWYDEGEERNRGNFPPRFSGRQFPNYSSELNVNALELEDSALYLCASSRDRAKTSGGAETQYFGPGTRLLVL.

The V call is TRBV5-1, the J call TRBJ1-3; D is unresolved. With 4 bases removed from V and 4 bases from J, the gap between germline ends came to 12 bases. CDR1 and CDR2 from the germline V gene are SGHRS and YFSETQ. CDR3 length: 14 residues. The CDR3 DNA follows: TGCGCCAGCAGCCCCAGTGGTTGGGGAAACACCATATATTTT. It encodes CASSPSGWGNTIYF.

This clonotype was seen only a few times. The genes are TRBV7-9 and TRBJ1-1; unclear D gene. Germline loops: CDR1 SEHNR, CDR2 FQNEAQ (reference sequence). Trimming took off 5 bases at V and 5 bases at J, with 24 bases between the two ends. This CDR3 spans 17 amino acids. CDR3 sequence: CASSDPDLFPGKTEAFF. For the CDR3, the DNA is TGTGCCAGCAGCGACCCCGACCTATTCCCAGGCAAAACTGAAGCTTTCTTT.

The rearrangement links TRBV6-1 to TRBJ2-3; the D gene is possibly TRBD2 (6 bases). The length of the CDR3 is 16 residues. V lost 5 bases to trimming and J lost 2 bases, with 17 bases between them. Germline assignment: CDR1 MNHNS and CDR2 SASEGT. The CDR3 loop is CASSLGAGDFTDTQYF. DNA for the CDR3: TGTGCCAGCAGTCTGGGAGCGGGTGATTTCACAGATACGCAGTATTTT.

The chain is built from TRBV12-3 or TRBV12-4 and TRBJ2-4; no clear D. This CDR3 contains 13 residues. V lost 5 bases, J lost 0 bases, and 5 bases lay in between. The CDR3 reads CASSVIAKNIQYF. Written as DNA, the CDR3 is TGTGCCAGCAGTGTAATAGCCAAAAACATTCAGTACTTC.

This clonotype showed up many times. The chain has TRBV7-6 and TRBJ2-2, with D perhaps assigned TRBD1 or TRBD2 (5 bases each). This CDR3 contains 15 residues. Trimming took 5 bases from V and 1 from J, leaving 11 bases between them. Per the germline V gene, CDR1 is SGHVS and CDR2 is FNYEAQ. The CDR3 spells CASSEGTGNTGELFF. The CDR3 region has the DNA TGTGCCAGCAGCGAGGGCACAGGGAACACCGGGGAGCTGTTTTTT. Based on the CDR3 plus reference TRBV7-6 and TRBJ2-2, the full variable domain is GAGVSQSPRYKVTKRGQDVALRCDPISGHVSLYWYRQALGQGPEFLTYFNYEAQQDKSGLPNDRFSAERPEGSISTLTIQRTEQRDSAMYRCASSEGTGNTGELFFGEGSRLTVL.

The gene calls are TRBV4-1 and TRBJ2-7; no clear D gene. V was trimmed by 0 bases and J by 0 bases, leaving 24 bases between them. The CDR3 is made up of 20 amino acids. Germline V lookup: CDR1 MGHRA, CDR2 YSYEKL. DNA for the CDR3: TGCGCCAGCAGCCAAGATTCTTTGATCCGGCGCCCCAAATACTCCTACGAGCAGTACTTC. This gives the protein CASSQDSLIRRPKYSYEQYF.

The chain combines TRBV12-3 or TRBV12-4 with TRBJ2-3; no firm D call. The ends were cut back, 1 base at V and 7 bases at J, with 21 bases in the middle. This CDR3 has 17 residues. The CDR3 reads CASSLELVGPMSNTQYF. Here the CDR3 DNA reads TGTGCCAGCAGTTTAGAGTTGGTGGGTCCCATGTCAAATACGCAGTATTTT.

This clonotype was seen many times. The chain uses TRBV5-1 and TRBJ2-2; D is perhaps TRBD1 (5 bases). The V gene's germline CDR1 is SGHRS and CDR2 YFSETQ. Trimming removed 0 bases from V and 6 bases from J, with 9 bases in between. CDR3 length: 14 residues. The CDR3 reads CASSLVAGPGELFF. CDR3 DNA sequence: TGCGCCAGCAGCTTGGTAGCAGGGCCCGGGGAGCTGTTTTTT.

The sample holds a few counts of this clonotype. The rearrangement uses TRBV5-4 and TRBJ2-1; D unresolved. The CDR3 totals 13 residues. Trimming left V 5 bases short and J 5 bases short, with 11 bases between. Per germline, CDR1 SGHNT and CDR2 YYREEE (reference sequence). The CDR3, as DNA: TGTGCCAGCAGTCCACTCGGAGACAATGAGCAGTTCTTC. Its translation is CASSPLGDNEQFF.

This clonotype was counted ten times or more. The chain recombines TRBV20-1 with TRBJ2-3; D might be TRBD1 (5 bases). In germline, CDR1 is DFQATT, CDR2 SNEGSKA (reference sequence). CDR3 length: 16 residues. V lost 1 base, J lost 3 bases, and 17 bases lay in between. Here the CDR3 DNA reads TGCAGTGCTAGAGCTCTAGGCCAGGGAAGGACAGATACGCAGTATTTT. Translating it yields CSARALGQGRTDTQYF.

This clonotype occurred many times. The chain has TRBV30 and TRBJ2-2, with unresolved D. Trimming took off 0 bases at V and 9 bases at J, with 23 bases between the two ends. The V gene's germline CDR1 is GTSNPN and CDR2 SVGIG (reference sequence). The CDR3 loop spans 17 amino acids. CDR3 residues: CAWSVVQALIQSRELFF. CDR3 sequence (DNA): TGTGCCTGGAGTGTAGTCCAGGCCCTGATACAATCCCGGGAGCTGTTTTTT.

The chain uses TRBV19 and TRBJ1-2; perhaps TRBD1 as D (5 bases). V dropped 3 bases and J dropped 7 bases, with 21 bases sitting between them. Germline loops: CDR1 LNHDA, CDR2 SQIVND (reference sequence). This CDR3 contains 16 residues. The CDR3 region is CASSISGEGARVGYTF. CDR3 nucleotide sequence: TGTGCCAGTAGTATCTCCGGAGAAGGGGCAAGAGTTGGCTACACCTTC.

The chain carries TRBV12-3 or TRBV12-4 and TRBJ1-4; 9 nucleotides agree with TRBD1. V lost 7 bases, J lost 8 bases, and 8 bases stayed unmatched. The CDR3 length is 14 residues. The CDR3 DNA is TGTGCCAGCAACCTACAGGGGGCGCAGGAAAAACTGTTTTTT. Translation gives CASNLQGAQEKLFF.

The genes are TRBV7-8 and TRBJ1-4; no clear D gene. CDR1 is SGHVS and CDR2 is FQNEAQ in the germline V gene. The CDR3 is made up of 15 amino acids. V gave up 2 bases and J gave up 5 bases, with 12 bases separating them. This CDR3 reads CASSLRTIENEKLFF. As DNA, the CDR3 is TGTGCCAGCAGCTTACGGACCATTGAGAATGAAAAACTGTTTTTT.

This clonotype turned up a few times. The gene calls are TRBV7-9 and TRBJ2-1; D not resolved. There are 10 residues in the CDR3. Germline V gives CDR1 SEHNR, CDR2 FQNEAQ (reference sequence). Trimming removed 2 bases at V and 10 bases at J, with 3 bases between. The CDR3 sequence is CASSLIEQFF. CDR3 sequence (DNA): TGTGCCAGCAGCTTAATAGAGCAGTTCTTC. The full variable domain, rest sourced from reference TRBV7-9 and TRBJ2-1, is DTGVSQNPRHKITKRGQNVTFRCDPISEHNRLYWYRQTLGQGPEFLTYFQNEAQLEKSRLLSDRFSAERPKGSFSTLEIQRTEQGDSAMYLCASSLIEQFFGPGTRLTVL.

V and J are TRBV19 and TRBJ2-2, with D possibly matching TRBD1 (5 bases). Trimming took 7 bases from V and 3 from J, leaving 18 bases between them. The germline CDR1 and CDR2 sequences are LNHDA and SQIVND (reference sequence). This CDR3 comprises 16 residues. The CDR3 sequence is CASTAVVTDHTGELFF. In nucleotides, the CDR3 is TGTGCCAGTACCGCCGTAGTGACAGATCACACCGGGGAGCTGTTTTTT.

As for this clonotype: Mismatch with germline at one junction end may stem from a read error. The chain joins TRBV7-7 to TRBJ2-1; 10 bases match TRBD2. Per germline, CDR1 SSHAT and CDR2 FNYEAQ (reference sequence). The CDR3 has 15 residues. The DNA of the CDR3 is TGTGCTAGCAGCGATTCAGCGGGGGGGGACAATGAGCAGTTCTTC. Encoded protein: CASSDSAGGDNEQFF.

There are many counts of this clonotype. The chain joins TRBV13 to TRBJ2-5, with D perhaps matching TRBD1 or TRBD2 (5 bases each). Germline assignment: CDR1 PRHDT and CDR2 FYEKMQ (reference sequence). This CDR3 has 16 amino acids. V was shortened by 5 bases and J by 3 bases, with 19 bases between the two germline ends. In DNA, the CDR3 is TGTGCCAGCAGCCTATCTGCATGGCGAGGGGAAGAGACCCAGTACTTC. This gives the protein CASSLSAWRGEETQYF.

V gene TRBV30 combines with J gene TRBJ2-3, with 10 bases lining up with TRBD1. After removal of 4 bases from V and 2 bases from J, the junction contained 6 bases not matched to a gene. Germline V CDR1 and CDR2: GTSNPN, SVGIG (reference sequence). The CDR3 contains 15 residues. This CDR3 is CAWIDRGLNTDTQYF. CDR3 nucleotide sequence: TGTGCCTGGATCGACAGGGGGCTGAACACAGATACGCAGTATTTT.

V gene TRBV19 combines with J gene TRBJ2-7, with D possibly being TRBD2 (6 bases). Germline CDR1 reads LNHDA; CDR2 reads SQIVND (reference sequence). The CDR3 runs to 14 residues. Between the trimmed V and J ends, which lost 8 bases and 5 bases, there was a span of 19 bases. CDR3: CASGPTIGGDEQYF. The CDR3 bases are TGTGCCAGTGGTCCTACAATAGGCGGGGACGAGCAGTACTTC.

This clonotype was seen repeatedly, ten times or more. The V gene is TRBV5-1, the J gene TRBJ1-1; maybe TRBD1 (6 bases). V gave up 0 bases and J gave up 1 base, with 16 bases separating them. This CDR3 spans 17 amino acids. CDR1 is SGHRS and CDR2 is YFSETQ in the germline V gene. The CDR3 bases are TGCGCCAGCAGCTTGGCCCCCTCAGGGGATGGGAACACTGAAGCTTTCTTT. It specifies CASSLAPSGDGNTEAFF.